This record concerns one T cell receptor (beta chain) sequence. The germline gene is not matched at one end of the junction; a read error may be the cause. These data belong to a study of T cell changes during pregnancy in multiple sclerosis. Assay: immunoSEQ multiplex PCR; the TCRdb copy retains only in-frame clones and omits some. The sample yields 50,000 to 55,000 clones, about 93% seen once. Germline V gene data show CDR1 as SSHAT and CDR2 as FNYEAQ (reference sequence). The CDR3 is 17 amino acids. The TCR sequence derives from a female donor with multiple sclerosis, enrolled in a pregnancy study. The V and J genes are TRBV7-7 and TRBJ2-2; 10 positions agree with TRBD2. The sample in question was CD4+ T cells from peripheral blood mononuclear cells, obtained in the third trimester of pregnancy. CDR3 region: CASSPAGGITNTGELFF. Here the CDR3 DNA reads TGTGCTAGCAGCCCAGCGGGGGGGATAACCAACACCGGGGAGCTGTTTTTT.